A single sample is the source of the 27 T cell receptor beta chains below, sequenced in a study of cytomegalovirus exposure and HLA in healthy donors. Both 60 Vbeta primers and 13 Jbeta primers went into the PCR. Sequenced by immunoSEQ multiplex PCR; TCRdb stores in-frame clones only, minus some. The sample holds about 150,000 clones, about 80% seen once. The specimen was PBMCs. Source of these receptors: a man aged 25-45 years in good health and CMV-seropositive.

This sequence joins TRBV11-1 and TRBJ2-3, with D unresolved. The CDR3 totals 13 residues. Trimming took off 2 bases at V and 4 bases at J, with 7 bases between the two ends. Per germline, CDR1 SGHAT and CDR2 FQDESV (reference sequence). The CDR3 protein is CASSLNPPDTQYF. CDR3 sequence (DNA): TGTGCCAGCAGCTTAAATCCTCCAGATACGCAGTATTTT.

This sequence joins TRBV4-2 and TRBJ1-6; D is unresolved. The V gene's germline CDR1 is LGHNA and CDR2 YNFKEQ. This CDR3 contains 14 residues. V dropped 0 bases and J dropped 10 bases, with 10 bases sitting between them. CDR3 loop: CASSQEVRRSPLHF. The CDR3 DNA reads TGTGCCAGCAGCCAAGAAGTACGGCGGTCACCCCTCCACTTT.

The J gene is TRBJ2-1, the V gene TRBV2, with a tentative D call TRBD2 (7 bases). Trimming pared 7 bases from V and 12 bases from J, leaving 16 bases between. The CDR3 totals 12 residues. In germline, CDR1 is SNHLY, CDR2 FYNNEI. The CDR3 sequence is CASIGGGERQFF. For the CDR3, the DNA is TGTGCCAGCATAGGGGGGGGTGAAAGGCAGTTCTTC.

DNA of the CDR3: TGTGCCAGCAGCCAAGATCCCACTAGCAGGAACAATGAGCAGTTCTTC. Translated: CASSQDPTSRNNEQFF. V usage is TRBV4-2 and J usage is TRBJ2-1, with D tentatively TRBD2 (6 bases). CDR3 length equals 16 residues. The V end lost 0 bases, the J end lost 5 bases, and 14 bases lay between the germline ends. Germline CDR1 is LGHNA and CDR2 is YNFKEQ.

The rearrangement joins TRBV25-1 to TRBJ2-1; 7 positions match TRBD1. This CDR3 is 15 amino acids long. Trimming took 7 bases from V and 4 from J; bases not matched to a gene: 10. Germline CDR1 is MGHDK and CDR2 is SYGVNS. DNA of the CDR3: TGTGCCAGCACTGATGGACAGGCCGGGTACAATGAGCAGTTCTTC. It codes for CASTDGQAGYNEQFF.

The CDR3 nucleotides read TGCGCCACCAGGAACGTATCAACAGGGACGAAAGTGGAAGCTTTCTTT. This translates into CATRNVSTGTKVEAFF. The chain recombines TRBV10-1 with TRBJ1-1; a possible D gene is TRBD1 (6 bases). The germline gives CDR1 WNHNN, CDR2 SYGVQD (reference sequence). The CDR3 is made up of 16 amino acids. V was cut by 10 bases and J by 8 bases, with 29 bases left in between.

V usage is TRBV2 and J usage is TRBJ1-1; possibly TRBD1 for D (6 bases). The V end lost 7 bases, the J end lost 0 bases, and 9 bases lay between the germline ends. Germline V CDR1 and CDR2: SNHLY, FYNNEI. This CDR3 contains 13 residues. In nucleotides, the CDR3 is TGTGCCAGCAAGGACAGCATGAACACTGAAGCTTTCTTT. Residues: CASKDSMNTEAFF.

Of note for this clone: One end of the junction fails to match germline, which may point to a read error. The chain combines TRBV28 with TRBJ1-2; 12 bases match TRBD1. The CDR3 sequence is 15 residues long. Per germline, CDR1 MDHEN and CDR2 SYDVKM. The CDR3 coding sequence is TGTGCCAGCAGCCTGTCGGGACAGGGGGCCTATGGCCACACCTTC. It yields the protein CASSLSGQGAYGHTF.

The chain recombines TRBV7-9 with TRBJ2-5; D remains unclear. This CDR3 comprises 12 residues. Germline V gives CDR1 SEHNR, CDR2 FQNEAQ (reference sequence). The CDR3 sequence: CVSALVQETQYF. CDR3 nucleotides: TGTGTCTCAGCGTTAGTCCAAGAGACCCAGTACTTC.

The rearrangement links TRBV11-2 to TRBJ1-3, with TRBD1 matching 11 bases. The V segment lost 3 bases and the J segment 0 bases; nucleotides outside the gene matches: 7. CDR1 is SGHAT and CDR2 is FQNNGV in the germline V gene. The CDR3 spans 18 residues. The CDR3 DNA is TGTGCCAGCAGCTTTTCCTCCGGGACAGGGGGCTCTGGAAACACCATATATTTT. This encodes CASSFSSGTGGSGNTIYF. The variable domain in full, with the rest retrieved from reference TRBV11-2 and TRBJ1-3, is EAGVAQSPRYKIIEKRQSVAFWCNPISGHATLYWYQQILGQGPKLLIQFQNNGVVDDSQLPKDRFSAERLKGVDSTLKIQPAKLEDSAVYLCASSFSSGTGGSGNTIYFGEGSWLTVV.

The chain combines TRBV19 with TRBJ2-2, with a weak D call TRBD1 (5 bases). Looked up from germline, CDR1 is LNHDA and CDR2 is SQIVND (reference sequence). Trimming took 7 bases from V and 4 from J, leaving 19 bases between them. The CDR3 sequence is 16 residues long. CDR3 in DNA: TGTGCCAGTAAATCCGGGCTCAGGGTGGGCACCGGGGAGCTGTTTTTT. Translating gives CASKSGLRVGTGELFF.

The chain is built from TRBV6-1 and TRBJ2-3; the match to TRBD1 covers 7 bases. V shed 0 bases, J shed 1 base, and the junction held 4 bases outside the gene matches. The CDR3 runs to 16 residues. The germline V gene has CDR1 MNHNS and CDR2 SASEGT. CDR3 in amino acids: CASSEAPGQGTDTQYF. In nucleotides, the CDR3 is TGTGCCAGCAGTGAAGCCCCCGGACAGGGCACAGATACGCAGTATTTT.

This chain links TRBV6-5 with TRBJ1-2; 7 nucleotides line up with TRBD1. Germline CDR1 and CDR2: MNHEY and SVGAGI. Trimming removed 6 bases from V and 3 bases from J; junction bases left unmatched: 4. This CDR3 is 13 amino acids long. The CDR3 is CASRRQGDYGYTF. The CDR3 nucleotides read TGTGCCAGCAGAAGACAGGGAGACTATGGCTACACCTTC.

In its sample, this clone ranks as medium-sized (0.01 to 0.1%). The chain recombines TRBV10-2 with TRBJ1-1; TRBD1 agrees at 7 bases. V lost 6 bases, J lost 4 bases, and 5 bases stayed unmatched. This CDR3 has 13 amino acids. Germline CDR1 is WSHSY and CDR2 is SAAADI. The CDR3 sequence: CASSTAGGTEAFF. CDR3 nucleotide sequence: TGCGCCAGCAGCACGGCAGGGGGCACTGAAGCTTTCTTT.

The CDR3 here is CASSFRPSPRGQLFF. CDR3 bases: TGTGCCAGCAGTTTTCGGCCCTCCCCCAGGGGCCAACTGTTTTTT. V is TRBV28 and J is TRBJ1-4; D is possibly TRBD1 (6 bases). Germline V gives CDR1 MDHEN, CDR2 SYDVKM. V shed 3 bases and J shed 12 bases, with 20 bases lying between them. The CDR3 is 15 amino acids.

The V and J genes are TRBV5-6 and TRBJ2-3, with TRBD1 identical over 8 bases. Looked up from germline, CDR1 is SGHDT and CDR2 is YYEEEE. The CDR3 sequence is 15 residues long. Trimming removed 4 bases from V and 1 base from J; junction bases left unmatched: 5. The CDR3 DNA follows: TGTGCCAGCAGCCCCGCGGGACAGGGCACAGATACGCAGTATTTT. Protein: CASSPAGQGTDTQYF.

This chain links TRBV15 with TRBJ2-1; D possibly corresponds to TRBD1 (5 bases). The CDR3 consists of 14 residues. V lost 3 bases, J lost 4 bases, and 10 bases lay in between. CDR1 is LNHNV, CDR2 YYDKDF, per germline (reference sequence). CDR3 protein: CATSSTGSYNEQFF. CDR3 DNA: TGTGCCACCAGCAGTACAGGAAGTTACAATGAGCAGTTCTTC.

V usage is TRBV10-2 and J usage is TRBJ2-3, with 10 positions matching TRBD2. The CDR3 contains 19 residues. The germline CDR1 and CDR2 sequences are WSHSY and SAAADI. The trim removed 6 bases at V and 5 bases at J, leaving 20 bases unmatched. The DNA of the CDR3 is TGCGCCAGCAGCCTAACACTAGCGGGAAAAACGGTGGGACGAGATACGCAGTATTTT. Protein sequence: CASSLTLAGKTVGRDTQYF.

J is TRBJ1-3 and V is TRBV5-6; D perhaps matches TRBD1 (5 bases). Germline loops: CDR1 SGHDT, CDR2 YYEEEE. The V gene lost 2 bases and the J gene lost 1 base, with 7 bases spanning the gap. The CDR3 extends over 14 amino acids. The CDR3 spells CASSFGGSGNTIYF. CDR3 in DNA: TGTGCCAGCAGCTTTGGGGGGTCTGGAAACACCATATATTTT.

The chain carries TRBV7-8 and TRBJ2-1; TRBD1 agrees at 7 bases. V lost 5 bases to trimming and J lost 7 bases; unmatched junction nucleotides: 11. The CDR3 extends over 15 amino acids. Per the germline V gene, CDR1 is SGHVS and CDR2 is FQNEAQ. CDR3 amino acids: CASSGTVRAWNEQFF. The CDR3 coding sequence is TGTGCCAGCAGCGGGACAGTTAGGGCGTGGAATGAGCAGTTCTTC.

CDR3: CSVEPRDRKPYNEQFF. As DNA, the CDR3 is TGCAGCGTTGAACCTAGGGACAGAAAGCCCTACAATGAGCAGTTCTTC. The chain links TRBV29-1 to TRBJ2-1; 7 bases line up with TRBD1. The ends lost 2 bases at V and 2 bases at J; junction bases unmatched: 9. The CDR3 totals 16 residues. Germline CDR1 is SQVTM and CDR2 is ANQGSEA.

For the CDR3, the DNA is TGTGCCTGGAGTGGACGGAGAGCTTTCTTT. It yields the protein CAWSGRRAFF. The chain uses TRBV30 and TRBJ1-1; D remains unclear. Per the germline V gene, CDR1 is GTSNPN and CDR2 is SVGIG (reference sequence). The CDR3 sequence is 10 residues long. V lost 1 base, J lost 10 bases, and 7 bases lay in between.

The chain combines TRBV2 with TRBJ1-1; TRBD1 aligns across 7 bases. From germline, CDR1 is SNHLY and CDR2 FYNNEI. This CDR3 region has 13 residues. V was clipped by 2 bases and J by 7 bases; unmatched bases: 4. This CDR3 is CASSEQTGHEAFF. In nucleotides, the CDR3 is TGTGCCAGCAGTGAACAGACAGGGCATGAAGCTTTCTTT.

CDR3 coding DNA: TGTGCCAGCAGCAAAAGAGTAAAGCGGTGGTGCTCCTACAATGAGCAGTTCTTC. This codes for CASSKRVKRWCSYNEQFF. The chain carries TRBV21-1 and TRBJ2-1; no DNA check was done on the table's D call, TRBD2. TRBV21-1 is marked as a pseudogene. This CDR3 is built from 18 residues.

As DNA, the CDR3 is TGTGCCTGGAGGGTACAGAGGAACACTGAAGCTTTCTTT. Its translation is CAWRVQRNTEAFF. The chain uses TRBV30 and TRBJ1-1; D remains unclear. Germline values: CDR1 GTSNPN, CDR2 SVGIG (reference sequence). The CDR3 sequence is 13 residues long. V dropped 3 bases and J dropped 1 base, with 9 bases sitting between them.

This clone was recorded only once. The rearrangement uses TRBV18 and TRBJ2-5; no firm D call. In germline, CDR1 is KGHSH, CDR2 LQKENI. The CDR3 runs 16 residues. Trimming stripped 5 bases from V and 2 bases from J, with 18 bases between. The CDR3 is CASSSLSRRNQETQYF. CDR3 bases: TGTGCCAGCTCATCCCTTTCCCGGCGGAATCAAGAGACCCAGTACTTC.

The J gene is TRBJ2-5, the V gene TRBV5-1, with D possibly TRBD2 on 6 matching bases. CDR1 is SGHRS, CDR2 YFSETQ, per germline. This CDR3 spans 16 amino acids. The V end was cut by 2 bases, the J end by 3 bases, with 17 bases between. CDR3 region: CASSLYLAGGEETQYF. Here the CDR3 DNA reads TGCGCCAGCAGCTTATACCTAGCTGGAGGGGAAGAGACCCAGTACTTC.